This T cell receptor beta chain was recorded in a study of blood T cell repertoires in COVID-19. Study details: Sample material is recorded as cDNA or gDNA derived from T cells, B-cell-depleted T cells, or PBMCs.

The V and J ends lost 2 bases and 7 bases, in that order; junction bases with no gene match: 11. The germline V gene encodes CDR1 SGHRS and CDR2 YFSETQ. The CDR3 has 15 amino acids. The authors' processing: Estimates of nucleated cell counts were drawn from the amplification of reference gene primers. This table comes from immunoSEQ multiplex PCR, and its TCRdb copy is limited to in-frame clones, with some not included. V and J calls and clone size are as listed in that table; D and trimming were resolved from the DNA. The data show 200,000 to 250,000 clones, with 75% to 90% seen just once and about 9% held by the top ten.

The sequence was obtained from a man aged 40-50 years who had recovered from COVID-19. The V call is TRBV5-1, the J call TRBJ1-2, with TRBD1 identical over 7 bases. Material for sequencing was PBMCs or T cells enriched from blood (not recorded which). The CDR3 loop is CASSFATGDPLGYTF. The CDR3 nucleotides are TGCGCCAGCAGCTTCGCAACAGGGGACCCGCTTGGCTACACCTTC. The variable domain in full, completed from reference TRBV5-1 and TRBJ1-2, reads KAGVTQTPRYLIKTRGQQVTLSCSPISGHRSVSWYQQTPGQGLQFLFEYFSETQRNKGNFPGRFSGRQFSNSRSEMNVSTLELGDSALYLCASSFATGDPLGYTFGSGTRLTVV.